This T cell receptor (beta chain) was identified during a study of T cell changes during pregnancy in multiple sclerosis. The data were produced by immunoSEQ multiplex PCR, yet TCRdb's version contains in-frame clones alone and is incomplete. The sample lists tens of thousands of clones; around 96% were seen once. Germline CDR1 MNHEY, CDR2 SMNVEV (reference sequence). V lost 4 bases to trimming and J lost 12 bases; unmatched junction nucleotides: 7. The CDR3 runs to 13 residues. The sample consisted of CD8+ T cells from peripheral blood mononuclear cells, taken after pregnancy. The TCR originated in a female donor with multiple sclerosis, enrolled in a pregnancy study. This rearrangement joins TRBV27 to TRBJ2-1, with 9 bases aligning to TRBD2. This chain's CDR3 is CASSSLLAGRQFF. CDR3 bases: TGTGCCAGCAGTTCGCTCCTAGCGGGAAGGCAGTTCTTC.